Below, 7 T cell receptor beta chains from the same sample are listed, as sequenced in a study of T cell responses to AZD1222 COVID-19 vaccine. TCRdb's copy holds only in-frame clones and misses some; the assay was immunoSEQ multiplex PCR. There are about 200,000 clones in the sample; roughly nine tenths occur only once, and around 3.6% lies in the top ten. Sequencing used peripheral blood, obtained 28 days after the second AZD1222 dose. The receptor source for this set is an adult who received the AZD1222 COVID-19 vaccine.

The rearrangement uses TRBV28 and TRBJ2-7, with TRBD1 identical over 9 bases. Germline values: CDR1 MDHEN, CDR2 SYDVKM. J lost 6 bases, V lost 6 bases, and 6 bases had no gene match. This CDR3 spans 13 amino acids. The CDR3 reads CASSPGQGFEQYF. CDR3 DNA: TGTGCCAGCAGCCCGGGACAGGGTTTCGAGCAGTACTTC.

V is TRBV28 and J is TRBJ1-3; a weak D match, TRBD1 (5 bases). The length of the CDR3 is 15 residues. The germline CDR1 and CDR2 sequences are MDHEN and SYDVKM. Trimming took 6 bases from V and 0 from J, leaving 12 bases between them. This chain's CDR3 is CASSRQRPSGNTIYF. CDR3 bases: TGTGCCAGCAGCAGACAGAGACCCTCTGGAAACACCATATATTTT.

The chain couples TRBV12-3 or TRBV12-4 to TRBJ1-2; no reliable D call. The CDR3 is made up of 12 amino acids. V lost 5 bases and J 6 bases, leaving 10 bases between the germline ends. The CDR3 sequence: CASSHGSNGYTF. CDR3 DNA sequence: TGTGCCAGCAGTCACGGGAGTAATGGCTACACCTTC.

The chain employs TRBV9 and TRBJ2-7; D gene unclear. The CDR3 runs 12 residues. The V gene lost 0 bases and the J gene lost 6 bases, with 7 bases spanning the gap. The germline CDR1 and CDR2 sequences are SGDLS and YYNGEE. CDR3 region: CASSVAAGEQYF. CDR3 DNA: TGTGCCAGCAGCGTAGCTGCCGGCGAGCAGTACTTC.

The chain is built from TRBV9 and TRBJ1-4; D might be TRBD1 (5 bases). This CDR3 contains 15 residues. Germline CDR1 SGDLS, CDR2 YYNGEE. Trimming removed 0 bases at V and 3 bases at J, with 9 bases between. The CDR3 bases are TGTGCCAGCAGCGTAGAGGGACTGGCTAATGAAAAACTGTTTTTT. It is translated as CASSVEGLANEKLFF.

The V call is TRBV27, the J call TRBJ1-5; TRBD1 might be the D (6 bases). The CDR3 has 15 residues. V was shortened by 6 bases and J by 1 base, with 13 bases between the two germline ends. From germline, CDR1 is MNHEY and CDR2 SMNVEV (reference sequence). As DNA, the CDR3 is TGTGCCAGCAGAGAGTTGGGGGCCAGCAATCAGCCCCAGCATTTT. It is translated as CASRELGASNQPQHF.

The rearrangement uses TRBV27 and TRBJ2-3; D might be TRBD2 (5 bases). The V gene lost 2 bases and the J gene lost 2 bases, with 8 bases spanning the gap. The CDR3 has 14 amino acids. Germline CDR1 is MNHEY and CDR2 is SMNVEV (reference sequence). The CDR3 reads CASSLRGYTDTQYF. The DNA for the CDR3 is TGTGCCAGCAGTTTACGGGGATACACAGATACGCAGTATTTT.